The rows below give T cell receptor beta chains drawn from one sample of a study of T cell responses to AZD1222 COVID-19 vaccine. Repertoires were generated with immunoSEQ multiplex PCR, while TCRdb's copy carries only in-frame clones and drops some. The repertoire includes about 150,000 clones, around nine tenths of them detected once, and roughly 0.98% sits in the top ten. This material consisted of peripheral blood, taken 28 days after the second AZD1222 dose. The receptors come from an adult who received the AZD1222 COVID-19 vaccine. Both conserved end residues are part of each CDR3. The D gene is left open where the match is weak. Not every row has a clone size; where given, it reads once, few, many or a size class.

-,TRBJ1-6,-,TRBV7-2,CASSLGWTYNSPLHF,TGTGCCAGCAGCTTAGGTTGGACATATAATTCACCCCTCCACTTT
TRBD2,TRBJ2-1,-,TRBV6-2/TRBV6-3,CASSSGDAYNEQFF,TGTGCCAGCAGTAGCGGGGACGCCTACAATGAGCAGTTCTTC
-,TRBJ2-7,-,TRBV19,CASSIELGGNYEQYF,TGTGCCAGTAGTATAGAACTAGGAGGGAACTACGAGCAGTACTTC
-,TRBJ2-3,-,TRBV19,CASSAQGGDDTQYF,TGTGCCAGTAGTGCACAAGGGGGAGATGATACGCAGTATTTT
-,TRBJ2-7,-,TRBV7-9,CASSLSPGYEQYF,TGTGCCAGCAGCCTCTCCCCCGGCTACGAGCAGTACTTC
-,TRBJ2-2,-,TRBV24-1,CATKGDTGELFF,TGTGCGACCAAGGGCGATACCGGGGAGCTGTTTTTT
-,TRBJ1-1,-,TRBV19,CASSIREAVTEAFF,TGTGCCAGTAGTATCAGGGAGGCGGTGACTGAAGCTTTCTTT
-,TRBJ1-6,-,TRBV27,CASSRGLQGSPLHF,TGTGCCAGCAGCCGGGGACTTCAGGGTTCACCCCTCCACTTT
-,TRBJ2-7,-,TRBV27,CASSLRWQSLASSSYEQYF,TGTGCCAGCAGTTTACGGTGGCAGTCCCTGGCGAGTAGCTCCTACGAGCAGTACTTC
-,TRBJ2-1,-,TRBV7-2,CASSPRVDGNEQFF,TGTGCCAGCAGCCCACGGGTGGATGGCAATGAGCAGTTCTTC
-,TRBJ1-2,-,TRBV6-6,CASSYVSRRVEGYTF,TGTGCCAGCAGTTACGTCTCAAGGAGGGTGGAAGGCTACACCTTC
TRBD1,TRBJ2-3,few,TRBV12-5,CASGGTGGVTDTQYF,TGTGCTAGTGGCGGTACAGGGGGAGTCACAGATACGCAGTATTTT
-,TRBJ2-7,-,TRBV18,CASSPGLGSYEQYF,TGTGCCAGCTCACCGGGACTTGGCTCCTACGAGCAGTACTTC
-,TRBJ1-6,-,TRBV7-9,CASSRPNSPLHF,TGTGCCAGCAGTCGCCCGAATTCACCCCTCCACTTT
-,TRBJ2-4,-,TRBV7-2,CASSLAQGRVKNIQYF,TGTGCCAGCAGCTTAGCGCAGGGGCGGGTCAAAAACATTCAGTACTTC
-,TRBJ1-1,-,TRBV19,CASSIRAEAFF,TGTGCCAGTAGTATCCGGGCTGAAGCTTTCTTT
TRBD1,TRBJ1-2,-,TRBV27,CASSSTGGLRYGYTF,TGTGCCAGCAGTTCGACAGGGGGGCTACGCTATGGCTACACCTTC
TRBD1,TRBJ1-6,-,TRBV13,CASSSRVGTEMGNSPLHF,TGTGCCAGCAGCTCCCGGGTTGGGACAGAAATGGGGAATTCACCCCTCCACTTT
-,TRBJ1-4,-,TRBV18,CASSPGAAVNEKLFF,TGTGCCAGCTCACCAGGGGCAGCTGTTAATGAAAAACTGTTTTTT
-,TRBJ1-5,-,TRBV4-3,CASSQVVNQPQHF,TGCGCCAGCAGCCAAGTAGTGAATCAGCCCCAGCATTTT
TRBD1,TRBJ1-1,-,TRBV6-6,CATRGPGGANTEAFF,TGTGCCACACGGGGGCCAGGGGGCGCGAACACTGAAGCTTTCTTT
-,TRBJ2-1,-,TRBV12-5,CASGLRRRGHEQFF,TGTGCTAGTGGCCTCCGTCGACGGGGTCATGAGCAGTTCTTC
TRBD2,TRBJ2-1,-,TRBV6-2/TRBV6-3,CASSYADGLAGANEQFF,TGTGCCAGCAGTTACGCAGACGGACTAGCGGGGGCCAATGAGCAGTTCTTC
-,TRBJ1-5,once,TRBV5-1,CASSLDGGSGQPQHF,TGCGCCAGCAGCTTGGATGGGGGATCGGGTCAGCCCCAGCATTTT
-,TRBJ1-2,-,TRBV27,CASSLSPTTFYGYTF,TGTGCCAGCAGTTTATCGCCCACGACCTTCTATGGCTACACCTTC
-,TRBJ1-6,-,TRBV2,CASIWGEGDNSPLHF,TGTGCCAGCATTTGGGGTGAAGGGGATAATTCACCCCTCCACTTT
-,TRBJ1-1,-,TRBV25-1,CASSEYYRDPNTEAFF,TGTGCCAGCAGTGAATACTACAGGGACCCGAACACTGAAGCTTTCTTT
-,TRBJ2-5,-,TRBV3-1/TRBV3-2,CASSQDQVVGETQYF,TGTGCCAGCAGCCAAGATCAAGTTGTGGGGGAGACCCAGTACTTC
TRBD1,TRBJ2-3,few,TRBV5-1,CASSPWDRGADTQYF,TGCGCCAGCAGCCCCTGGGACAGAGGGGCAGATACGCAGTATTTT
-,TRBJ2-7,-,TRBV4-3,CASSQDGKGSYEQYF,TGCGCCAGCAGCCAAGATGGTAAAGGAAGCTACGAGCAGTACTTC
TRBD1,TRBJ1-3,-,TRBV2,CASSADRGSGNTIYF,TGTGCCAGCAGTGCCGACAGGGGCTCTGGAAACACCATATATTTT
TRBD1,TRBJ2-7,-,TRBV6-1,CASSERTGGAYEQYF,TGTGCCAGCAGTGAGCGGACAGGGGGTGCCTACGAGCAGTACTTC
-,TRBJ2-2,few,TRBV11-3,CASSFGGGGGKRELFF,TGTGCCAGCAGCTTTGGCGGTGGAGGTGGTAAGAGGGAGCTGTTTTTT
-,TRBJ1-5,-,TRBV19,CASSPLGQPQHF,TGTGCCAGTAGCCCCTTGGGGCAGCCCCAGCATTTT
TRBD1,TRBJ1-2,-,TRBV6-5,CATRRTGRGYTF,TGTGCCACTCGCCGGACAGGGCGAGGCTACACCTTC
TRBD1,TRBJ1-2,-,TRBV7-2,CASSARQGGFYGYTF,TGTGCCAGCAGCGCGAGACAGGGTGGCTTCTATGGCTACACCTTC
-,TRBJ1-2,-,TRBV12-3/TRBV12-4,CASRPGTATGYTF,TGTGCCAGCAGGCCTGGGACCGCGACGGGCTACACCTTC
TRBD1,TRBJ1-6,once,TRBV3-1/TRBV3-2,CASSGTDNSPLHF,TGTGCCAGCAGCGGGACAGACAATTCACCCCTCCACTTT